The TCR beta chain under discussion was sequenced for a study of cytomegalovirus exposure and HLA in healthy donors. Vbeta (60) and Jbeta (13) primers were used in the PCR. Generated by immunoSEQ multiplex PCR, the TCRdb table keeps only in-frame clones and is missing some. The sample contains 110,000 to 150,000 clones, approximately 80% of which appear only once. The CDR3 sequence is 14 residues long. V shed 0 bases and J shed 3 bases, with 9 bases lying between them. Looked up from germline, CDR1 is MNHEY and CDR2 is SMNVEV (reference sequence). This clone was counted between two and nine times. Input material: PBMCs. This TCR was recovered from a woman in her fifties or sixties in good health and CMV-seropositive. The rearrangement links TRBV27 to TRBJ2-7; the D gene is possibly TRBD1 (5 bases). The CDR3 bases are TGTGCCAGCAGTTTATCGGGAACAGGCTACGAGCAGTACTTC. This codes for CASSLSGTGYEQYF.